The 30 T cell receptor beta chains below all came from one sample that was sequenced in a study of OX40 agonist ivuxolimab in advanced cancers. The library relied on the immunoSEQ multiplex PCR assay. Drawn from immuneACCESS, this table holds only the in-frame rearrangements with V and J called that TCRdb kept. Clones are partly lost; checked studies trace under half to an unresolved V gene and leave the rest unexplained. The sample table lists tens of thousands of clones, over 75% of them with a count of one. Around 3.5% of the sample comes from the top ten. The specimen comprised CD4+ or CD8+ T cells sorted from blood, sampled in a trial of the OX40 agonist ivuxolimab. The receptors stem from an adult with an advanced solid tumor such as melanoma, head and neck, liver or kidney cancer.

The V call is TRBV7-9, the J call TRBJ2-5; D is unclear. The V end was cut by 1 base, the J end by 4 bases, with 7 bases between. The CDR3 has 13 amino acids. Germline V gene lookup returns CDR1 SEHNR and CDR2 FQNEAQ (reference sequence). CDR3: CASSLGGRETQYF. CDR3 in DNA: TGTGCCAGCAGCTTAGGGGGAAGAGAGACCCAGTACTTC.

This chain links TRBV5-1 with TRBJ1-4, with unresolved D. Trimming took 1 base from V and 0 from J, leaving 10 bases between them. CDR1 is SGHRS and CDR2 is YFSETQ in the germline V gene. This CDR3 has 16 residues. The CDR3: CASSLTPMPTNEKLFF. The CDR3 DNA reads as TGCGCCAGCAGCTTGACTCCGATGCCAACTAATGAAAAACTGTTTTTT.

The chain combines TRBV11-1 with TRBJ2-1; 11 bases are a match to TRBD1. V gave up 5 bases and J gave up 8 bases; unmatched junction bases: 8. CDR1 is SGHAT, CDR2 FQDESV, per germline (reference sequence). CDR3 length equals 15 residues. The CDR3 here is CASSTPGQGEDEQFF. CDR3 bases: TGTGCCAGCAGCACTCCGGGACAGGGGGAGGATGAGCAGTTCTTC.

The chain recombines TRBV18 with TRBJ2-5; the match to TRBD2 covers 9 bases. This CDR3 has 16 residues. CDR1 is KGHSH, CDR2 LQKENI, per germline. With 6 bases clipped from V and 2 bases from J, the junction kept 10 bases outside the gene matches. For the CDR3, the DNA is TGTGCCAGCTCCCTTCGCCTGAGCGGGGGGCAAGAGACCCAGTACTTC. As protein: CASSLRLSGGQETQYF.

The chain combines TRBV5-1 with TRBJ1-5; TRBD1 might be the D (5 bases). Trimming left V 0 bases short and J 4 bases short, with 8 bases between. Germline V lookup: CDR1 SGHRS, CDR2 YFSETQ. This CDR3 contains 14 residues. CDR3: CASSLGGNNQPQHF. In nucleotides, the CDR3 is TGCGCCAGCAGCTTGGGGGGCAATAATCAGCCCCAGCATTTT.

The chain combines TRBV10-3 with TRBJ2-1; the match to TRBD1 covers 10 bases. Germline values: CDR1 ENHRY, CDR2 SYGVKD. J lost 7 bases, V lost 3 bases, and 6 bases had no gene match. CDR3 size: 15 residues. The CDR3 loop is CAISDDRGLINEQFF. CDR3 DNA sequence: TGTGCCATCAGTGACGACAGGGGGCTGATAAATGAGCAGTTCTTC.

The gene calls are TRBV7-9 and TRBJ2-1, with TRBD2 matching over 8 bases. The CDR3 consists of 19 residues. The ends lost 8 bases at V and 2 bases at J; junction bases unmatched: 20. Germline V gene lookup returns CDR1 SEHNR and CDR2 FQNEAQ (reference sequence). The CDR3 reads CASGFGTRKRSPPYNEQFF. CDR3 nucleotide sequence: TGTGCCAGCGGATTCGGGACTAGAAAAAGAAGTCCCCCCTACAATGAGCAGTTCTTC.

The chain is built from TRBV19 and TRBJ1-5; 8 bases match TRBD1. The CDR3 loop spans 16 amino acids. V shed 5 bases, J shed 0 bases, and the junction held 6 bases outside the gene matches. Germline CDR1 and CDR2: LNHDA and SQIVND (reference sequence). Written as DNA, the CDR3 is TGTGCCAGTAGTGAACAGGGGGGTCATAGCAATCAGCCCCAGCATTTT. This translates into CASSEQGGHSNQPQHF.

The rearrangement links TRBV7-2 to TRBJ1-1; a weak D match, TRBD1 (5 bases). Trimming pared 3 bases from V and 4 bases from J, leaving 9 bases between. Germline CDR1 is SGHTA and CDR2 is FQGNSA. The CDR3 contains 13 residues. The CDR3 region has the DNA TGTGCCAGCAGCTTGAAGACAGTCACTGAAGCTTTCTTT. Translated, it gives CASSLKTVTEAFF.

The rearrangement uses TRBV25-1 and TRBJ2-3; tentatively, D is TRBD1 (7 bases). The CDR3 is 15 residues long. V dropped 1 base and J dropped 5 bases, with 13 bases sitting between them. CDR1 MGHDK and CDR2 SYGVNS come from the germline V gene. This CDR3 reads CASSESEGAGDTQYF. The CDR3, as DNA: TGTGCCAGCAGTGAATCGGAGGGGGCTGGAGATACGCAGTATTTT. The full variable domain, with the rest looked up from reference TRBV25-1 and TRBJ2-3, is EADIYQTPRYLVIGTGKKITLECSQTMGHDKMYWYQQDPGMELHLIHYSYGVNSTEKGDLSSESTVSRIRTEHFPLTLESARPSHTSQYLCASSESEGAGDTQYFGPGTRLTVL.

The chain has TRBV7-2 and TRBJ2-7; 12 positions match TRBD2. The CDR3 totals 16 residues. Germline V gene sequence: CDR1 SGHTA, CDR2 FQGNSA. V dropped 1 base and J dropped 2; count of bases not matched to a gene: 3. DNA of the CDR3: TGTGCCAGCAGCTTAGGGGCTAGCGGGAGGGCCTACGAGCAGTACTTC. Encoded protein: CASSLGASGRAYEQYF.

This rearrangement joins TRBV9 to TRBJ1-5; D gene unclear. Germline lookup yields CDR1 SGDLS and CDR2 YYNGEE. This CDR3 spans 17 amino acids. Trimming stripped 5 bases from V and 3 bases from J, with 21 bases between. The CDR3 sequence is CASSEAPGSLYNQPQHF. The CDR3 bases are TGTGCCAGCAGTGAAGCGCCGGGGTCCCTTTACAATCAGCCCCAGCATTTT.

This chain connects TRBV28 to TRBJ1-1; D call uncertain. Germline V gene data show CDR1 as MDHEN and CDR2 as SYDVKM. Trimming took 8 bases from V and 2 from J, leaving 9 bases between them. The CDR3 has 12 residues. CDR3 protein: CASGNSNTEAFF. CDR3 DNA: TGTGCCAGCGGGAACAGCAACACTGAAGCTTTCTTT.

The chain uses TRBV5-5 and TRBJ1-1; possibly TRBD1 for D (6 bases). In germline, CDR1 is SGHKS, CDR2 YYEKEE (reference sequence). The CDR3 loop spans 15 amino acids. V lost 1 base, J lost 4 bases, and 14 bases lay in between. Written as DNA, the CDR3 is TGTGCCAGCAGCTTGTTAGGGGGAAGAGGCACTGAAGCTTTCTTT. Its translation: CASSLLGGRGTEAFF.

The gene calls are TRBV5-1 and TRBJ2-3, with D possibly matching TRBD2 (5 bases). The V end lost 0 bases, the J end lost 9 bases, and 17 bases lay between the germline ends. This CDR3 spans 15 amino acids. Germline V lookup: CDR1 SGHRS, CDR2 YFSETQ. The CDR3 spells CASSLDPPRGYTQYF. The CDR3 coding sequence is TGCGCCAGCAGCTTGGACCCCCCCCGGGGATACACGCAGTATTTT.

J is TRBJ2-7 and V is TRBV28; 7 positions agree with TRBD1. This CDR3 has 13 amino acids. Germline V gives CDR1 MDHEN, CDR2 SYDVKM. Trimming cost V 5 bases and J 3 bases; bases outside gene matches: 4. As DNA, the CDR3 is TGTGCCAGCAGTGAGGGACAGCTCTACGAGCAGTACTTC. Translated, it gives CASSEGQLYEQYF.

The table lists this clone with a count of one. The chain couples TRBV18 to TRBJ2-1; 11 nucleotides line up with TRBD2. In germline, CDR1 is KGHSH, CDR2 LQKENI. CDR3 length equals 15 residues. V shed 6 bases, J shed 3 bases, and the junction held 4 bases outside the gene matches. Here the CDR3 DNA reads TGTGCCAGCTCTCAAACTAGCGGGAGCTACAATGAGCAGTTCTTC. Amino acids: CASSQTSGSYNEQFF.

This chain links TRBV30 with TRBJ1-2, with 7 bases aligning to TRBD1. Germline lookup yields CDR1 GTSNPN and CDR2 SVGIG (reference sequence). The CDR3 extends over 12 amino acids. V trimming: 4 bases; J trimming: 8 bases; junction bases outside the gene matches: 7. This chain's CDR3 is CAWKAGGHGYTF. CDR3 in DNA: TGTGCCTGGAAAGCAGGGGGTCACGGCTACACCTTC.

This clone was seen a single time. The chain is built from TRBV30 and TRBJ2-3; tentative D call: TRBD1 (6 bases). The CDR3 is 14 residues long. Between the trimmed V and J ends, which lost 2 bases and 4 bases, there was a span of 13 bases. Germline V lookup: CDR1 GTSNPN, CDR2 SVGIG (reference sequence). For the CDR3, the DNA is TGTGCCTGGAGTCTACAGGGTACGCCAGATACGCAGTATTTT. Protein: CAWSLQGTPDTQYF. Using reference TRBV30 and TRBJ2-3 for the parts outside the CDR3, the full variable domain is SQTIHQWPATLVQPVGSPLSLECTVEGTSNPNLYWYRQAAGRGLQLLFYSVGIGQISSEVPQNLSASRPQDRQFILSSKKLLLSDSGFYLCAWSLQGTPDTQYFGPGTRLTVL.

As to this clone: The sample holds other DNA sequences that translate to the same CDR3. This chain joins TRBV28 and TRBJ2-7; weak D call: TRBD1 (6 bases). V was pared by 5 bases and J by 2 bases, with 16 bases between. In germline, CDR1 is MDHEN, CDR2 SYDVKM. The CDR3 extends over 15 amino acids. The CDR3 DNA follows: TGTGCCAGCAGTCCCTATGACAGGCCGACCTACGAGCAGTACTTC. Protein product: CASSPYDRPTYEQYF.

This chain joins TRBV7-3 and TRBJ2-7; no firm D call. V shed 5 bases and J shed 5 bases, with 22 bases lying between them. Germline CDR1 reads SGHTA; CDR2 reads FQGTGA. The CDR3 is made up of 16 amino acids. The CDR3 here is CASSPLFAGIAHEQYF. CDR3 in DNA: TGTGCCAGCAGCCCCCTTTTTGCAGGCATTGCCCACGAGCAGTACTTC. Variable domain in full (rest from reference TRBV7-3 and TRBJ2-7): GAGVSQTPSNKVTEKGKYVELRCDPISGHTALYWYRQSLGQGPEFLIYFQGTGAADDSGLPNDRFFAVRPEGSVSTLKIQRTERGDSAVYLCASSPLFAGIAHEQYFGPGTRLTVT.

A note on this clone: At the DNA level, this CDR3 is encoded by other sequences in the same sample as well. The chain recombines TRBV30 with TRBJ1-3; D call uncertain. The CDR3 contains 13 residues. Germline lookup yields CDR1 GTSNPN and CDR2 SVGIG (reference sequence). V shed 5 bases and J shed 4 bases, with 12 bases lying between them. The CDR3 here is CAWARESGNTIYF. Here the CDR3 DNA reads TGTGCCTGGGCGCGGGAGTCGGGAAACACCATATATTTT.

This rearrangement joins TRBV28 to TRBJ1-1; D may be TRBD1 (5 bases). Germline CDR1 reads MDHEN; CDR2 reads SYDVKM. Trimming removed 5 bases at V and 4 bases at J, with 17 bases between. This CDR3 spans 15 amino acids. CDR3 DNA sequence: TGTGCCAGCAGTAGGGGACTCCATACGGGCACTGAAGCTTTCTTT. Its protein is CASSRGLHTGTEAFF.

CDR3 nucleotide sequence: TGCGCCAGCAGCTTGGCAACTAGCGGGTACGAGCAGTACTTC. Residues: CASSLATSGYEQYF. The rearrangement uses TRBV5-1 and TRBJ2-7; the match to TRBD2 covers 9 bases. CDR1 and CDR2 from the germline V gene are SGHRS and YFSETQ. The trim removed 0 bases at V and 4 bases at J, leaving 2 bases unmatched. The length of the CDR3 is 14 residues.

The rearrangement joins TRBV5-5 to TRBJ1-1; D unresolved. V was cut by 4 bases and J by 4 bases, with 5 bases left in between. Germline V gives CDR1 SGHKS, CDR2 YYEKEE (reference sequence). The CDR3 is made up of 11 amino acids. The CDR3 DNA follows: TGTGCCAGCAGCGACGTCACTGAAGCTTTCTTT. Translation: CASSDVTEAFF.

The rearrangement links TRBV7-9 to TRBJ2-1; D possibly corresponds to TRBD2 (6 bases). The CDR3 has 16 amino acids. Between the trimmed V and J ends, which lost 2 bases and 5 bases, there was a span of 16 bases. Per the germline V gene, CDR1 is SEHNR and CDR2 is FQNEAQ (reference sequence). The CDR3, as DNA: TGTGCCAGCAGCTTATACGTGGGAGGCAATCACAATGAGCAGTTCTTC. This encodes CASSLYVGGNHNEQFF. The complete variable domain, with remaining parts taken from reference TRBV7-9 and TRBJ2-1, reads DTGVSQNPRHKITKRGQNVTFRCDPISEHNRLYWYRQTLGQGPEFLTYFQNEAQLEKSRLLSDRFSAERPKGSFSTLEIQRTEQGDSAMYLCASSLYVGGNHNEQFFGPGTRLTVL.

The chain uses TRBV19 and TRBJ2-1; TRBD2 matches 10 bases. The CDR3 consists of 14 residues. With V trimmed by 3 bases and J by 9 bases, 5 bases remained unmatched. The germline V gene has CDR1 LNHDA and CDR2 SQIVND (reference sequence). The CDR3 loop is CASSMDSGRSEQFF. CDR3 coding DNA: TGTGCCAGTAGTATGGATAGCGGGAGGAGTGAGCAGTTCTTC. The full variable domain, its missing parts supplied by reference TRBV19 and TRBJ2-1, is DGGITQSPKYLFRKEGQNVTLSCEQNLNHDAMYWYRQDPGQGLRLIYYSQIVNDFQKGDIAEGYSVSREKKESFPLTVTSAQKNPTAFYLCASSMDSGRSEQFFGPGTRLTVL.

This clone was observed a single time. CDR3: CASRKALSYEQYF. The CDR3 DNA follows: TGTGCCAGCAGAAAGGCCCTTTCCTACGAGCAGTACTTC. V and J are TRBV7-3 and TRBJ2-7, with no clear D. The ends were cut back, 6 bases at V and 1 base at J, with 10 bases in the middle. Germline V gene data show CDR1 as SGHTA and CDR2 as FQGTGA. The CDR3 consists of 13 residues.

This clone occurred once. The chain carries TRBV30 and TRBJ1-3, with no clear D. The CDR3 sequence is 14 residues long. From germline, CDR1 is GTSNPN and CDR2 SVGIG (reference sequence). The ends were cut back, 4 bases at V and 2 bases at J, with 12 bases in the middle. In DNA, the CDR3 is TGTGCCTGGACTAATGGGGTACCTGGAAACACCATATATTTT. Translated, it gives CAWTNGVPGNTIYF.

This chain joins TRBV19 and TRBJ2-5; unclear D gene. V lost 3 bases to trimming and J lost 1 base, with 12 bases between them. CDR3 length equals 15 residues. CDR1 is LNHDA, CDR2 SQIVND, per germline (reference sequence). This chain's CDR3 is CASSIRAVAQETQYF. In DNA form, the CDR3 reads TGTGCCAGTAGTATCCGGGCCGTCGCCCAAGAGACCCAGTACTTC.